This TCR beta chain was observed in a study of cytomegalovirus exposure and HLA in healthy donors. Use of 60 Vbeta and 13 Jbeta primers characterized the PCR. TCRdb keeps only in-frame clones here, not all; method: immunoSEQ multiplex PCR. The table lists roughly 200,000 clones, around 78% of them singletons. A note on this clone: Other DNA sequences of this sample code for an identical CDR3.

With V trimmed by 2 bases and J by 3 bases, 4 bases remained unmatched. CDR1 is SGHAT and CDR2 is FQNNGV in the germline V gene. This CDR3 has 15 residues. The study sampled nominally healthy donors, though unrecorded immune exposures were likely. Sample: PBMCs. The sequence was collected from a young woman in good health and CMV-seropositive. This sequence joins TRBV11-2 and TRBJ2-7; 10 bases match TRBD2. The CDR3 bases are TGTGCCAGCAGCTTAACGCTAGCGGGGGACTACGAGCAGTACTTC. Translated, it gives CASSLTLAGDYEQYF.